This TCR beta chain was sequenced in a study of T cells in localized non-small cell lung cancer. Study findings and constraints: A median of roughly 55 of the top 100 tumor clones appeared in adjacent lung, which was paired and uninvolved. Longer overall survival accompanied higher blood T cell density. Heterogeneity stays possible, as sequencing covered only one tumor region. T cell clonality was highest in uninvolved adjacent lung, above tumor.

J lost 2 bases, V lost 5 bases, and 5 bases had no gene match. The CDR3 length is 15 residues. Germline values: CDR1 SEHNR, CDR2 FQNEAQ (reference sequence). Produced via immunoSEQ multiplex PCR; TCRdb's table is partial and in-frame only. The sample lists around 33,000 clones; around nine tenths were seen once. A word on this clone: The antigen is undetermined.

This receptor was obtained from a woman aged 35 to 70 with stage I lung adenocarcinoma. This chain links TRBV7-9 with TRBJ2-2; 7 positions match TRBD1. This sample comprised peripheral blood, obtained before any cancer treatment. CDR3 nucleotide sequence: TGTGCCAGCAGCGGCCGACAGGGTAACACCGGGGAGCTGTTTTTT. Amino acids: CASSGRQGNTGELFF.